This is a list of T cell receptor beta chains from one sample in a study of blood T cell repertoires in COVID-19. The protocol was immunoSEQ multiplex PCR, while the TCRdb copy is restricted to in-frame clones and leaves out a portion. The sample includes approximately 170,000 clones, approximately 90% of them seen just once. Sequencing was done on a sample of peripheral blood. These receptors came from a man younger than 30 who had recovered from COVID-19. Each CDR3 is given with its conserved first and last residue. The D gene is left open where the match is weak. Rows give clone size only sometimes, using once, few, many, or a class for an expanded clone.

j_gene: TRBJ1-2; abundance: -; d_gene: TRBD1; v_gene: TRBV19; CDR3nt: TGTGCCAGTCACAGGGGGAGTAGCGATGGCTACACCTTC; CDR3aa: CASHRGSSDGYTF
j_gene: TRBJ2-5; abundance: -; d_gene: TRBD2; v_gene: TRBV28; CDR3nt: TGTGCCAGCAGTCCTTCCCCCCGGACTAGCGGACTCCAAGAGACCCAGTACTTC; CDR3aa: CASSPSPRTSGLQETQYF
j_gene: TRBJ2-3; abundance: -; d_gene: -; v_gene: TRBV29-1; CDR3nt: TGCAGCGTTGATAGCGGTGATGGCACAGATACGCAGTATTTT; CDR3aa: CSVDSGDGTDTQYF
j_gene: TRBJ1-2; abundance: few; d_gene: TRBD1; v_gene: TRBV19; CDR3nt: TGTGCCAGTACCCGGACAGGGGACGGCGCGGGTTATGGCTACACCTTC; CDR3aa: CASTRTGDGAGYGYTF
j_gene: TRBJ1-5; abundance: -; d_gene: -; v_gene: TRBV6-5; CDR3nt: TGTGCCAGCAGGGACAGTAGCAATCAGCCCCAGCATTTT; CDR3aa: CASRDSSNQPQHF
j_gene: TRBJ2-1; abundance: few; d_gene: TRBD2; v_gene: TRBV5-1; CDR3nt: TGCGCCAGCCAGGCCGGGACTAGCTCGGGTCATGAGCAGTTCTTC; CDR3aa: CASQAGTSSGHEQFF
j_gene: TRBJ1-4; abundance: -; d_gene: TRBD1; v_gene: TRBV3-1/TRBV3-2; CDR3nt: TGTGCCAGCAGCTATAGGGGGCCTAATGAAAAACTGTTTTTT; CDR3aa: CASSYRGPNEKLFF
j_gene: TRBJ2-2; abundance: -; d_gene: -; v_gene: TRBV3-1/TRBV3-2; CDR3nt: TGTGCCAGCAGCCTACAGGTAGACACCGGGGAGCTGTTTTTT; CDR3aa: CASSLQVDTGELFF
j_gene: TRBJ2-1; abundance: -; d_gene: -; v_gene: TRBV21-1; CDR3nt: TGTGCCAGCAGCAAAGTAGCGTCCTACAATGAGCAGTTCTTC; CDR3aa: CASSKVASYNEQFF
j_gene: TRBJ2-7; abundance: -; d_gene: -; v_gene: TRBV28; CDR3nt: TGTGCCAGCAGCAGTACCCCCTCCTACGAGCAGTACTTC; CDR3aa: CASSSTPSYEQYF
j_gene: TRBJ1-6; abundance: -; d_gene: TRBD1; v_gene: TRBV2; CDR3nt: TGTGCCAGCAGTGGGGACAGAGGTGCACCCAATTCACCCCTCCACTTT; CDR3aa: CASSGDRGAPNSPLHF
j_gene: TRBJ1-1; abundance: -; d_gene: -; v_gene: TRBV11-2; CDR3nt: TGTGCCAGCAGCCCAAGACAGATAAACACTGAAGCTTTCTTT; CDR3aa: CASSPRQINTEAFF
j_gene: TRBJ2-5; abundance: once; d_gene: -; v_gene: TRBV12-3/TRBV12-4; CDR3nt: TGTGCCAGCAGCTGGACAGCTCAAGAGACCCAGTACTTC; CDR3aa: CASSWTAQETQYF
j_gene: TRBJ2-7; abundance: -; d_gene: TRBD2; v_gene: TRBV6-5; CDR3nt: TGTGCCAGCAGTTCCTCTAGCGGGGGGCAACCCTACGAGCAGTACTTC; CDR3aa: CASSSSSGGQPYEQYF
j_gene: TRBJ2-2; abundance: few; d_gene: TRBD1; v_gene: TRBV6-6; CDR3nt: TGTGCCAGCAGTGACTACAGGGGGAACACCGGGGAGCTGTTTTTT; CDR3aa: CASSDYRGNTGELFF
j_gene: TRBJ1-2; abundance: once; d_gene: TRBD1; v_gene: TRBV4-2; CDR3nt: TGTGCCAGCAGCCAGGACCGGGACAGCAAAGGGTATGGCTACACCTTC; CDR3aa: CASSQDRDSKGYGYTF
j_gene: TRBJ2-7; abundance: -; d_gene: -; v_gene: TRBV13; CDR3nt: TGTGCCAGCAGCTCCGCTAGGTTCTACGAGCAGTACTTC; CDR3aa: CASSSARFYEQYF
j_gene: TRBJ1-2; abundance: -; d_gene: -; v_gene: TRBV7-2; CDR3nt: TGTGCCAGCAGCTCACGGGGAGGAGACTATGGCTACACCTTC; CDR3aa: CASSSRGGDYGYTF
j_gene: TRBJ2-2; abundance: -; d_gene: TRBD1; v_gene: TRBV7-2; CDR3nt: TGTGCCAGCAGCCAACGGGGACAGGGGGAAATAAACACCGGGGAGCTGTTTTTT; CDR3aa: CASSQRGQGEINTGELFF
j_gene: TRBJ1-2; abundance: -; d_gene: -; v_gene: TRBV6-2/TRBV6-3; CDR3nt: TGTGCCAGCAGTTACTCGAGAGGGTTTAATGGCTACACCTTC; CDR3aa: CASSYSRGFNGYTF
j_gene: TRBJ2-7; abundance: -; d_gene: -; v_gene: TRBV7-2; CDR3nt: TGTGCCAGCAGCTTAGCACGGACTAACCTCTACGAGCAGTACTTC; CDR3aa: CASSLARTNLYEQYF
j_gene: TRBJ2-3; abundance: -; d_gene: -; v_gene: TRBV7-6; CDR3nt: TGTGCCAGCAGCTTTAGAGGGGGTTTCGCGGGCAGCACAGATACGCAGTATTTT; CDR3aa: CASSFRGGFAGSTDTQYF
j_gene: TRBJ1-6; abundance: -; d_gene: TRBD1; v_gene: TRBV18; CDR3nt: TGTGCCAGCTCACCGTACAGGGGAGTCGATTCACCCCTCCACTTT; CDR3aa: CASSPYRGVDSPLHF